The next 26 T cell receptor beta chains were all read from a single sample in a study of regulatory T cells in long-lasting Graves disease. Researchers made TCR beta libraries by using iRepertoire HTBI primers and running Arm-PCR on CDR3 regions. TCRdb redid the calling of the multiplex PCR reads with MiXCR, one entry per CDR3 protein. The sample records some 450,000 distinct CDR3 sequences, roughly 17% being singletons. Time point specified: newly diagnosed GD, antithyroid drugs for less than 3 months. PBMCs were the source of the RNA used for TCR sequencing. This sample was also put to use in a study of T cells in Graves' hyperthyroidism and ophthalmopathy.

Sequenced here: peripheral blood mononuclear cells (PBMCs), sampled at new diagnosis, from a patient treated with antithyroid drugs. The receptors originated from a woman aged 25 to 39 with Graves disease.

In this sample, this clonotype turned up many times. The chain uses TRBV3-1 and TRBJ2-2; 15 bases agree with TRBD2. The CDR3 extends over 18 amino acids. The trim removed 3 bases at V and 2 bases at J, leaving 4 bases unmatched. Germline V gives CDR1 LGHDT, CDR2 YNNKEL (reference sequence). In DNA, the CDR3 is TGTGCCAGCAGCCATCGGACTAGCGGGAGGGGAAACACCGGGGAGCTGTTTTTT. This translates into CASSHRTSGRGNTGELFF. The entire variable domain, with the rest obtained from reference TRBV3-1 and TRBJ2-2, is as follows: DTAVSQTPKYLVTQMGNDKSIKCEQNLGHDTMYWYKQDSKKFLKIMFSYNNKELIINETVPNRFSPKSPDKAHLNLHINSLELGDSAVYFCASSHRTSGRGNTGELFFGEGSRLTVL.

This clonotype was recorded a few times. The chain uses TRBV29-1 and TRBJ1-5; 8 nucleotides agree with TRBD1. CDR1 and CDR2 from the germline V gene are SQVTM and ANQGSEA. Unmatched junction bases numbered 8, after V lost 6 bases and J lost 7 bases. The CDR3 spans 13 residues. Written as DNA, the CDR3 is TGCAGCGTCGCCAGGGGGCTGGAACAGCCCCAGCATTTT. Translated, it gives CSVARGLEQPQHF.

The chain carries TRBV29-1 and TRBJ2-2; the D is unclear. Per the germline V gene, CDR1 is SQVTM and CDR2 is ANQGSEA. V lost 4 bases and J lost 3, with 9 bases in between. This CDR3 spans 13 amino acids. CDR3 sequence: CSVVSGYTGELFF. The CDR3 DNA reads as TGCAGCGTTGTCTCCGGGTACACCGGGGAGCTGTTTTTT.

The chain is built from TRBV5-1 and TRBJ2-3, with TRBD2 identical over 7 bases. This CDR3 region has 16 residues. Germline CDR1 SGHRS, CDR2 YFSETQ. With 4 bases clipped from V and 0 bases from J, the junction kept 8 bases outside the gene matches. The CDR3, as DNA: TGCGCCAGCAGCCCCGCACAGCGGGGAAGCACAGATACGCAGTATTTT. Translating it yields CASSPAQRGSTDTQYF.

Note on this clonotype: One junction end does not reproduce the germline sequence, and a read error may be involved. CDR3 loop: CSARPSDEQYF. CDR3 DNA sequence: TGCAGTGCTAGACCCTCCGACGAGCAGTACTTC. This chain joins TRBV20-1 and TRBJ2-7; no definite D call. The length of the CDR3 is 11 residues. CDR1 and CDR2 (germline): DFQATT, SNEGSKA (reference sequence).

Notes on this clonotype: No conserved phenylalanine or tryptophan ends this CDR3, so it is likely a read error. This sequence joins TRBV28 and TRBJ2-1; no firm D call. Germline loops: CDR1 MDHEN, CDR2 SYDVKM. This CDR3 is built from 15 residues. V lost 7 bases and J 4 bases, leaving 17 bases between the germline ends. The CDR3 bases are TGTGCCAGCATCTCCGGATCTGCATCATACAATGAGCAGTTCTCC. Amino acid sequence: CASISGSASYNEQFS.

This clonotype has at least ten counts. CDR3 DNA: TGCAGTGCCACAACTAACTATGGCTACACCTTC. This gives the protein CSATTNYGYTF. The chain employs TRBV20-1 and TRBJ1-2; D is ambiguous. With 6 bases removed from V and 0 bases from J, the gap between germline ends came to 5 bases. The germline gives CDR1 DFQATT, CDR2 SNEGSKA (reference sequence). This CDR3 has 11 amino acids.

This chain connects TRBV7-2 to TRBJ1-2, with a tentative D call TRBD1 (5 bases). The CDR3 is 14 residues long. Between the trimmed V and J ends, which lost 4 bases and 1 base, there was a span of 10 bases. Per germline, CDR1 SGHTA and CDR2 FQGNSA. CDR3 loop: CASSSARGNYGYTF. The CDR3 coding sequence is TGTGCCAGCAGCTCCGCAAGGGGTAACTATGGCTACACCTTC.

This clonotype was seen repeatedly, ten times or more. V and J are TRBV6-1 and TRBJ1-1, with D possibly TRBD1 on 6 matching bases. The CDR3 sequence is 17 residues long. Looked up from germline, CDR1 is MNHNS and CDR2 is SASEGT. The V end lost 5 bases, the J end lost 6 bases, and 25 bases lay between the germline ends. CDR3 in DNA: TGTGCCAGCAGTCCGCCCAAGATAAGAACACAGGGTTCTGAAGCTTTCTTT. Translation: CASSPPKIRTQGSEAFF.

CDR3 amino acids: CASSTIAGAGYEQYF. The CDR3 DNA is TGTGCCAGTAGTACCATAGCGGGAGCGGGTTACGAGCAGTACTTC. This chain joins TRBV19 and TRBJ2-7, with 9 bases identical to TRBD2. CDR1 is LNHDA, CDR2 SQIVND, per germline (reference sequence). The V and J ends lost 4 bases and 4 bases, in that order; junction bases with no gene match: 8. CDR3 length: 15 residues.

This clonotype was observed many times. The rearrangement links TRBV11-2 to TRBJ2-2; 9 nucleotides agree with TRBD1. CDR3 length equals 17 residues. Germline V gives CDR1 SGHAT, CDR2 FQNNGV. Losses at the gene ends were 5 bases for V and 4 bases for J; bases not matched to a gene: 11. CDR3 nucleotides: TGTGCCAGCAGCCCCGGAAACAGGGGGCTGGGCACCGGGGAGCTGTTTTTT. This sequence encodes CASSPGNRGLGTGELFF.

This clonotype came up many times. The rearrangement joins TRBV6-1 to TRBJ1-1, with D perhaps matching TRBD1 (6 bases). Germline CDR1 is MNHNS and CDR2 is SASEGT. V lost 7 bases, J lost 1 base, and 13 bases lay in between. The CDR3 has 14 amino acids. The chain's CDR3 is CASIVGQRNTEAFF. As DNA, the CDR3 is TGTGCCAGCATCGTTGGACAGAGGAACACTGAAGCTTTCTTT.

This clonotype was counted ten times or more. J is TRBJ2-1 and V is TRBV11-3; weak D call: TRBD2 (6 bases). CDR3 length equals 14 residues. The V gene's germline CDR1 is SGHNT and CDR2 YENEEA. The V end lost 6 bases, the J end lost 2 bases, and 11 bases lay between the germline ends. The CDR3: CASRPGLPYNEQFF. Here the CDR3 DNA reads TGTGCCAGCAGGCCGGGACTTCCCTACAATGAGCAGTTCTTC.

The gene calls are TRBV20-1 and TRBJ2-7; no reliable D call. V lost 3 bases and J 5 bases, leaving 17 bases between the germline ends. The CDR3 is made up of 14 amino acids. Germline CDR1 and CDR2: DFQATT and SNEGSKA (reference sequence). As DNA, the CDR3 is TGCAGTGCTAGCCGAGACCCCCCGGGTAACGAGCAGTACTTC. Protein sequence: CSASRDPPGNEQYF.

The table lists this clonotype with many counts. The chain couples TRBV6-1 to TRBJ1-2, with TRBD1 matching 9 bases. The J segment lost 8 bases and the V segment lost 11 bases, leaving 6 bases of the junction unmatched. The CDR3 has 11 amino acids. Germline V gives CDR1 MNHNS, CDR2 SASEGT. Written as DNA, the CDR3 is TGTGCCGCAGGGACAGGGCGCGGCTACACCTTC. Translation gives CAAGTGRGYTF.

This clonotype was recorded at least ten times. The V and J genes are TRBV2 and TRBJ2-7, with 8 positions matching TRBD1. CDR1 is SNHLY, CDR2 FYNNEI, per germline. V shed 7 bases, J shed 6 bases, and the junction held 8 bases outside the gene matches. This CDR3 comprises 13 residues. CDR3 coding DNA: TGTGCCAGCAAGGGACAGGAATATCTCGAGCAGTACTTC. Its protein product is CASKGQEYLEQYF.

This rearrangement joins TRBV20-1 to TRBJ2-5; 7 bases map to TRBD2. Germline CDR1 DFQATT, CDR2 SNEGSKA (reference sequence). The trim removed 5 bases at V and 2 bases at J, leaving 11 bases unmatched. The CDR3 is made up of 15 amino acids. The CDR3 DNA reads as TGCAGTGCTCCACCCCTCGGGACTATTCAAGAGACCCAGTACTTC. Translating gives CSAPPLGTIQETQYF.

This clonotype appeared many times. J is TRBJ2-3 and V is TRBV10-3; 12 positions match TRBD2. Germline trimming cut 2 bases from V and 6 bases from J; bases unmatched to any gene: 12. The CDR3 length is 18 residues. Germline-derived CDR1 and CDR2 are ENHRY and SYGVKD. CDR3: CAISEETSGRPPEDTQYF. The CDR3 DNA follows: TGTGCCATCAGTGAGGAGACTAGCGGGAGACCCCCAGAGGATACGCAGTATTTT.

This clonotype has at least ten counts. The J gene is TRBJ2-7, the V gene TRBV7-9; D is unclear. Germline V gene sequence: CDR1 SEHNR, CDR2 FQNEAQ (reference sequence). V gave up 5 bases and J gave up 9 bases, with 29 bases separating them. This CDR3 is built from 17 residues. The CDR3 coding sequence is TGTGCCAGCAGCCCAACCCGAGGCGGAGCAAGGTATAGAGTGCAGTACTTC. It encodes CASSPTRGGARYRVQYF.

The chain employs TRBV10-3 and TRBJ2-7; 9 nucleotides match TRBD1. V trimming: 4 bases; J trimming: 2 bases; junction bases outside the gene matches: 6. Germline lookup yields CDR1 ENHRY and CDR2 SYGVKD. The CDR3 totals 15 residues. The CDR3 is CAISGGQGLTYEQYF. In DNA, the CDR3 is TGTGCCATCAGTGGGGGACAGGGTCTCACCTACGAGCAGTACTTC.

This clonotype turned up a few times. J is TRBJ2-1 and V is TRBV4-3; 10 bases are shared with TRBD2. V lost 4 bases and J lost 8; bases outside the gene matches: 8. Germline V CDR1 and CDR2: LGHNA, YSLEER. This CDR3 has 15 amino acids. CDR3 in amino acids: CASSPFSGRSYEQFF. The CDR3 DNA reads TGCGCCAGCAGCCCCTTTAGCGGGAGGTCTTATGAGCAGTTCTTC.

This clonotype was observed many times. The CDR3 is CASSPRLTRETQYF. In DNA, the CDR3 is TGTGCCAGCTCACCAAGGTTGACTAGAGAGACCCAGTACTTC. This chain links TRBV18 with TRBJ2-5, with D perhaps TRBD2 (6 bases). CDR3 length: 14 residues. Trimming left V 2 bases short and J 4 bases short, with 11 bases between. CDR1 KGHSH and CDR2 LQKENI come from the germline V gene.

In its sample, this clonotype was seen many times. The rearrangement links TRBV20-1 to TRBJ1-2; 9 bases fit TRBD1. CDR1 and CDR2 (germline): DFQATT, SNEGSKA (reference sequence). Trimming removed 3 bases from V and 8 bases from J; junction bases left unmatched: 10. The CDR3 sequence is 14 residues long. In DNA, the CDR3 is TGCAGTGCTAGTTGGAACAGGGGGCACATAGGCTACACCTTC. It codes for CSASWNRGHIGYTF.

This clonotype appeared many times. The chain couples TRBV11-2 to TRBJ2-1, with D tentatively TRBD2 (6 bases). The V gene's germline CDR1 is SGHAT and CDR2 FQNNGV. This CDR3 comprises 14 residues. Trimming stripped 3 bases from V and 4 bases from J, with 10 bases between. The CDR3 DNA sequence: TGTGCCAGCAGCTTTGGGGGAGGTTACAATGAGCAGTTCTTC. Translated, it gives CASSFGGGYNEQFF.

This clonotype was seen ten or more times. The rearrangement joins TRBV19 to TRBJ1-4; D remains unclear. The V end lost 6 bases, the J end lost 8 bases, and 19 bases lay between the germline ends. Germline CDR1 LNHDA, CDR2 SQIVND (reference sequence). The CDR3 contains 15 residues. CDR3 sequence reads: CASRSLGPAGEKLFF. CDR3 coding DNA: TGTGCCAGTAGGAGTTTGGGCCCCGCGGGGGAAAAACTGTTTTTT.

The V call is TRBV5-1, the J call TRBJ2-5; a weak D match, TRBD2 (5 bases). The CDR3 has 14 residues. The V end lost 2 bases, the J end lost 0 bases, and 8 bases lay between the germline ends. The germline V gene has CDR1 SGHRS and CDR2 YFSETQ. CDR3 nucleotide sequence: TGCGCCAGCAGCTTCAAGGGAGACCAAGAGACCCAGTACTTC. Translating it yields CASSFKGDQETQYF.